The clone carrying this TCR beta chain was seen more than once but under ten times. The antigen remains undetermined. This record belongs to a study of human T cells and chemical hapten exposure. Specified time point: patch test 3, about 24 weeks after DPC sensitization. Treatment in this sample: therapeutic diphenylcyclopropenone sensitization with weekly scalp DPC. In every case, blood was obtained before the patch test was applied. Broader study findings: Expanded TCRs grouped into significantly more large CDR3 similarity clusters than controls produced. A positive correlation with patch test score was found for PT1 expanded TCR counts.

Individual cDNA molecules (in the library) carried attached unique molecular identifiers. MiXCR, applied by TCRdb to the RACE reads, yields one record per CDR3 protein. The sample contains 150,000 to 200,000 distinct CDR3 sequences, under 30% of which appear only once. This TCR was recovered from a woman aged 40 to 55 with alopecia areata. Some clones in this sample may be carry-over from other donors' samples. The source material was whole blood, sampled in connection with sensitization to the hapten diphenylcyclopropenone (DPC).

CDR3 nucleotides: TGTGCCAGCACCCAAGTCGGGTTAGGGACTAGAGTCTACAATGAGCAGTTCTTC. Its translation is CASTQVGLGTRVYNEQFF. The V call is TRBV28, the J call TRBJ2-1, with 8 bases lining up with TRBD2. Germline V CDR1 and CDR2: MDHEN, SYDVKM. The V gene end was trimmed by 7 bases and the J gene end by 3 bases; junction bases not matched to a gene: 17. This CDR3 contains 18 residues.